This TCR beta chain was profiled in a study of OX40 agonist ivuxolimab in advanced cancers. In the study overall: The dose-escalation cohort had hepatocellular carcinoma, melanoma, renal cell or head and neck cancer. Those enrolled were roughly 80% male, with a mean age of approximately 60 years and ages from about 20 to 90. Allowance was made for prior anti-PD-1, anti-PD-L1 or anti-CTLA-4 therapy, and about 40% had some.

Using immunoSEQ multiplex PCR, the repertoire was profiled, and TCRdb retains in-frame clones only, with some absent. This sample yields 65,000 to 70,000 clones, of which around 87% are seen a single time; around 2.9% belongs to the top ten. Trimming shortened V by 2 bases and J by 5 bases, and 10 bases separated the two germline ends. Germline assignment: CDR1 GTSNPN and CDR2 SVGIG (reference sequence). The CDR3 runs to 13 residues. The origin of this receptor is an adult with an advanced solid tumor such as melanoma, head and neck, liver or kidney cancer. V is TRBV30 and J is TRBJ1-5, with D tentatively TRBD1 (6 bases). The sample in question was CD4+ or CD8+ T cells sorted from blood, obtained in a trial of the OX40 agonist ivuxolimab. The chain's CDR3 is CAWSYRDDQPQHF. DNA of the CDR3: TGTGCCTGGAGTTACAGGGACGATCAGCCCCAGCATTTT.